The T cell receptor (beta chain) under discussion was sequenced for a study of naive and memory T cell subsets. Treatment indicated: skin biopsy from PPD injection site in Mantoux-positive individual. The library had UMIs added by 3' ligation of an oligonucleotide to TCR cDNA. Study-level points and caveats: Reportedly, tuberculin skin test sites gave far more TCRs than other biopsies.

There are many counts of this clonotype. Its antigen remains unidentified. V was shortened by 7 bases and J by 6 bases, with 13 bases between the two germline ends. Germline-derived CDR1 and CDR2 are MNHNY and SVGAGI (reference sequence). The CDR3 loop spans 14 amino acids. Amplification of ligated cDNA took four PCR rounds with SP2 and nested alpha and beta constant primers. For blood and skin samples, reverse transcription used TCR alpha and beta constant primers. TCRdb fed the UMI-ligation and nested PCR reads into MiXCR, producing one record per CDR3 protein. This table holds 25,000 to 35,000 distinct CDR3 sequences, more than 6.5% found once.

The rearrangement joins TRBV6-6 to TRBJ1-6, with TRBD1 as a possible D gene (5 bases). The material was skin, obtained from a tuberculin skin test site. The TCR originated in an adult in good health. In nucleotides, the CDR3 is TGTGCCAGCATCCCGGGACGGCTTAATTCACCCCTCCACTTT. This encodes CASIPGRLNSPLHF.